These 27 T cell receptor beta chains were sequenced from one sample in a study of PD-1 blockade in mismatch repair-deficient tumors. This table comes from immunoSEQ multiplex PCR, and its TCRdb copy is limited to in-frame clones, with some not included. The table records some 120,000 clones, 60% to 85% of them present only once. Here the sequenced sample was peripheral blood, taken 60 weeks after starting pembrolizumab. These receptors were taken from an adult with mismatch repair-deficient cancer.

The rearrangement joins TRBV14 to TRBJ1-3; D gene unclear. Per germline, CDR1 SGHDN and CDR2 FVKESK. V lost 1 base to trimming and J lost 0 bases, with 10 bases between them. The CDR3 spans 16 residues. The CDR3 region is CASSQVYGVSGNTIYF. In nucleotides, the CDR3 is TGTGCCAGCAGCCAAGTGTACGGAGTCTCTGGAAACACCATATATTTT.

The rearrangement joins TRBV7-3 to TRBJ2-4; a weak D match, TRBD2 (6 bases). V lost 3 bases to trimming and J lost 2 bases, with 17 bases between them. The CDR3 is 17 amino acids. Germline lookup yields CDR1 SGHTA and CDR2 FQGTGA. The CDR3 reads CASSFDGRAGPKNIQYF. CDR3 bases: TGTGCCAGCAGCTTCGACGGACGGGCGGGGCCCAAAAACATTCAGTACTTC.

Only a few counts were recorded for this clone. This chain joins TRBV14 and TRBJ1-3; D unclear. V was trimmed by 1 base and J by 8 bases, leaving 21 bases between them. There are 17 residues in the CDR3. Germline CDR1 is SGHDN and CDR2 is FVKESK. As DNA, the CDR3 is TGTGCCAGCAGCCAAGCTAACCCGGCCCTACTTGGGGACACCATATATTTT. This codes for CASSQANPALLGDTIYF. The variable domain in full, with the rest retrieved from reference TRBV14 and TRBJ1-3, is EAGVTQFPSHSVIEKGQTVTLRCDPISGHDNLYWYRRVMGKEIKFLLHFVKESKQDESGMPNNRFLAERTGGTYSTLKVQPAELEDSGVYFCASSQANPALLGDTIYFGEGSWLTVV.

This clone has only one observation. This chain uses TRBV9 with TRBJ2-4; TRBD1 agrees at 10 bases. V was pared by 4 bases and J by 4 bases, with 8 bases of the junction left unmatched. Germline assignment: CDR1 SGDLS and CDR2 YYNGEE. The CDR3 runs 16 residues. CDR3 protein: CASSPWDRGGKNIQYF. CDR3 bases: TGTGCCAGCAGCCCTTGGGACAGGGGAGGAAAAAACATTCAGTACTTC.

This sequence joins TRBV29-1 and TRBJ2-4; the match to TRBD1 covers 9 bases. The CDR3 loop spans 13 amino acids. Trimming took 7 bases from V and 3 from J; bases not matched to a gene: 4. Germline CDR1 is SQVTM and CDR2 is ANQGSEA. CDR3 sequence (DNA): TGCAGCGGGGGACAGGGAGACAAAAACATTCAGTACTTC. Protein sequence: CSGGQGDKNIQYF.

This clone was seen a few times. CDR3 residues: CASSPGGSDIEAFF. In nucleotides, the CDR3 is TGTGCCAGCTCACCGGGCGGCAGCGATATTGAAGCTTTCTTT. The rearrangement links TRBV18 to TRBJ1-1; no definite D call. Trimming left V 3 bases short and J 7 bases short, with 15 bases between. The CDR3 consists of 14 residues. CDR1 KGHSH and CDR2 LQKENI come from the germline V gene.

The J gene is TRBJ2-1, the V gene TRBV29-1; D remains ambiguous. Trimming took off 5 bases at V and 0 bases at J, with 8 bases between the two ends. This CDR3 comprises 13 residues. The germline gives CDR1 SQVTM, CDR2 ANQGSEA. CDR3 DNA sequence: TGCAGCGTTCAACTTGACTCCTACAATGAGCAGTTCTTC. Protein sequence: CSVQLDSYNEQFF.

V gene TRBV6-6 combines with J gene TRBJ2-2; D gene unclear. Trimming stripped 2 bases from V and 4 bases from J, with 11 bases between. Germline V gives CDR1 MNHNY, CDR2 SVGAGI (reference sequence). The CDR3 has 15 residues. CDR3 in DNA: TGTGCCAGCAGTTACGGCAGATCTTCCACCGGGGAGCTGTTTTTT. Protein: CASSYGRSSTGELFF.

The rearrangement joins TRBV11-1 to TRBJ1-3; D is unclear. Germline V gene sequence: CDR1 SGHAT, CDR2 FQDESV (reference sequence). This CDR3 is 15 amino acids long. The V end lost 5 bases, the J end lost 0 bases, and 11 bases lay between the germline ends. CDR3 nucleotides: TGTGCCAGCAGCCCAGACCCGGCCTCTGGAAACACCATATATTTT. It specifies CASSPDPASGNTIYF.

With regard to this clone: One end of the junction is discordant with germline, which a read error may explain. This chain joins TRBV9 and TRBJ2-1, with 7 bases that match TRBD2. Germline loops: CDR1 SGDLS, CDR2 YYNGEE. CDR3 size: 19 residues. The CDR3, as DNA: TGTGCCGGCAGCGTAGCTACTACGGGAGGAGACCCCAGAGGCAATGAGCAGTTCTTC. Its protein product is CAGSVATTGGDPRGNEQFF.

J is TRBJ2-6 and V is TRBV7-9; D ambiguous. V gave up 4 bases and J gave up 0 bases, with 10 bases separating them. The V gene's germline CDR1 is SEHNR and CDR2 FQNEAQ (reference sequence). The CDR3 runs to 16 residues. DNA of the CDR3: TGTGCCAGCAGCTCCGGATTTATCTCTGGGGCCAACGTCCTGACTTTC. Translating gives CASSSGFISGANVLTF. The variable domain in full, with the rest retrieved from reference TRBV7-9 and TRBJ2-6, is DTGVSQNPRHKITKRGQNVTFRCDPISEHNRLYWYRQTLGQGPEFLTYFQNEAQLEKSRLLSDRFSAERPKGSFSTLEIQRTEQGDSAMYLCASSSGFISGANVLTFGAGSRLTVL.

CDR3 sequence reads: CASSGTRQGLNYGYTF. The CDR3 coding sequence is TGTGCCAGCAGTGGGACCCGACAGGGGCTTAACTATGGCTACACCTTC. The rearrangement uses TRBV2 and TRBJ1-2, with TRBD1 matching 8 bases. V lost 4 bases to trimming and J lost 1 base; unmatched junction nucleotides: 8. Germline loops: CDR1 SNHLY, CDR2 FYNNEI. The CDR3 spans 16 residues. Together with reference TRBV2 and TRBJ1-2, the CDR3 gives the full variable domain: EPEVTQTPSHQVTQMGQEVILRCVPISNHLYFYWYRQILGQKVEFLVSFYNNEISEKSEIFDDQFSVERPDGSNFTLKIRSTKLEDSAMYFCASSGTRQGLNYGYTFGSGTRLTVV.

The chain couples TRBV5-5 to TRBJ1-1, with TRBD1 identical over 10 bases. The CDR3 length is 13 residues. V lost 5 bases to trimming and J lost 5 bases; unmatched junction nucleotides: 3. Germline values: CDR1 SGHKS, CDR2 YYEKEE (reference sequence). The CDR3 bases are TGTGCCAGCAGGCGGGACAGGGGAACTGAAGCTTTCTTT. Translated: CASRRDRGTEAFF.

The V and J genes are TRBV30 and TRBJ2-1; D is perhaps TRBD1 or TRBD2 (5 bases each). Trimming stripped 0 bases from V and 6 bases from J, with 21 bases between. CDR1 and CDR2 (germline): GTSNPN, SVGIG (reference sequence). The CDR3 has 17 residues. This CDR3 is CAWSVLFSERRGNEQFF. In DNA form, the CDR3 reads TGTGCCTGGAGTGTACTCTTTAGCGAGAGAAGGGGCAATGAGCAGTTCTTC.

V usage is TRBV19 and J usage is TRBJ2-1, with a weak D call TRBD2 (5 bases). CDR1 LNHDA and CDR2 SQIVND come from the germline V gene (reference sequence). This CDR3 has 15 amino acids. Between the trimmed V and J ends, which lost 6 bases and 2 bases, there was a span of 14 bases. This CDR3 is CASSSPNGAYNEQFF. For the CDR3, the DNA is TGTGCCAGTAGCTCCCCTAACGGGGCCTACAATGAGCAGTTCTTC.

V usage is TRBV7-9 and J usage is TRBJ2-1; possibly TRBD1 or TRBD2 for D (6 bases each). The CDR3 covers 15 residues. Germline V gene lookup returns CDR1 SEHNR and CDR2 FQNEAQ (reference sequence). Trimming left V 3 bases short and J 7 bases short, with 16 bases between. CDR3 DNA: TGTGCCAGCAGCTTCTCGGGGGCCGGTTGGAATGAGCAGTTCTTC. Translation gives CASSFSGAGWNEQFF.

The genes are TRBV27 and TRBJ1-5, with no clear D. The length of the CDR3 is 13 residues. Trimming took off 0 bases at V and 7 bases at J, with 7 bases between the two ends. Per the germline V gene, CDR1 is MNHEY and CDR2 is SMNVEV (reference sequence). As DNA, the CDR3 is TGTGCCAGCAGTTTATCTGGTGGGCAGCCCCAGCATTTT. This sequence encodes CASSLSGGQPQHF.

V and J are TRBV21-1 and TRBJ1-1; TRBD1 is the table's D call, not checked against the DNA. TRBV21-1 is flagged as a pseudogene. The CDR3 has 15 amino acids. As DNA, the CDR3 is TGTGCCAGCAGCAACAAACCGGGACAGAACACTGAAGCTTTCTTT. Its protein is CASSNKPGQNTEAFF.

V is TRBV19 and J is TRBJ2-2, with D possibly TRBD2 on 7 matching bases. This CDR3 spans 16 amino acids. V lost 3 bases and J lost 1, with 12 bases in between. The germline CDR1 and CDR2 sequences are LNHDA and SQIVND (reference sequence). The CDR3 DNA follows: TGTGCCAGTAGTATTCGGGGGGCCTTGAACACCGGGGAGCTGTTTTTT. Amino acid sequence: CASSIRGALNTGELFF.

This clone was counted between two and nine times. The chain has TRBV19 and TRBJ1-3; tentatively, D is TRBD1 (6 bases). V dropped 6 bases and J dropped 4 bases, with 16 bases sitting between them. The V gene's germline CDR1 is LNHDA and CDR2 SQIVND (reference sequence). The CDR3 runs 15 residues. For the CDR3, the DNA is TGTGCCAGTAGCCTCTTCAGGGGCACGGGAAACACCATATATTTT. It is translated as CASSLFRGTGNTIYF.

This chain uses TRBV5-4 with TRBJ1-3; D may be TRBD1 (6 bases). The CDR3 is 15 residues long. V lost 4 bases to trimming and J lost 2 bases, with 13 bases between them. Per germline, CDR1 SGHNT and CDR2 YYREEE (reference sequence). The CDR3 loop reads CASSEQGEAGNTIYF. The CDR3 nucleotides are TGTGCCAGCAGCGAACAGGGAGAGGCTGGAAACACCATATATTTT.

The CDR3 nucleotides are TGTGCCAGCAGTTACCAGACTAGCGACCAAGAGACCCAGTACTTC. Amino acids: CASSYQTSDQETQYF. The chain is built from TRBV6-5 and TRBJ2-5, with 8 bases aligning to TRBD2. V lost 2 bases, J lost 0 bases, and 2 bases stayed unmatched. Germline assignment: CDR1 MNHEY and CDR2 SVGAGI. The CDR3 loop spans 15 amino acids.

The chain uses TRBV10-1 and TRBJ2-2; weak D call: TRBD1 (5 bases). The germline V and J ends were trimmed by 2 bases and 5 bases, with 9 bases remaining between them. CDR1 and CDR2 (germline): WNHNN, SYGVQD (reference sequence). The CDR3 is made up of 14 amino acids. The CDR3 DNA follows: TGCGCCAGCAGTGAGGGACATCCAACCGGGGAGCTGTTTTTT. Translation gives CASSEGHPTGELFF.

This chain uses TRBV10-3 with TRBJ1-4; the match to TRBD1 covers 10 bases. The V gene's germline CDR1 is ENHRY and CDR2 SYGVKD. The CDR3 has 13 residues. Losses at the gene ends were 10 bases for V and 3 bases for J; bases not matched to a gene: 2. CDR3 in DNA: TGTGCCACCGGGACAGGGGCTAATGAAAAACTGTTTTTT. Translating gives CATGTGANEKLFF.

The chain carries TRBV28 and TRBJ1-4; D might be TRBD1 (5 bases). CDR3 length equals 14 residues. The germline V gene has CDR1 MDHEN and CDR2 SYDVKM. The ends were cut back, 6 bases at V and 7 bases at J, with 15 bases in the middle. The CDR3 spells CASRLTESSEKLFF. CDR3 DNA sequence: TGTGCCAGCAGGCTGACAGAAAGTTCTGAAAAACTGTTTTTT.

The chain recombines TRBV4-1 with TRBJ2-5; D unclear. Trimming removed 4 bases at V and 4 bases at J, with 1 base between. CDR1 MGHRA and CDR2 YSYEKL come from the germline V gene. This CDR3 is 10 amino acids long. In nucleotides, the CDR3 is TGCGCCAGCAGCCCAGAGACCCAGTACTTC. It yields the protein CASSPETQYF.

The chain uses TRBV30 and TRBJ2-2; D perhaps matches TRBD2 (6 bases). The germline CDR1 and CDR2 sequences are GTSNPN and SVGIG (reference sequence). The CDR3 extends over 14 amino acids. Trimming cost V 7 bases and J 8 bases, with 20 bases left between them. The CDR3 reads CAYTGRLGGGELFF. The CDR3 DNA is TGTGCCTATACCGGACGTCTAGGAGGGGGGGAGCTGTTTTTT.